This T cell receptor beta chain derives from a study of blood T cell repertoires in COVID-19. In the study overall: From T cells, B-cell-depleted T cells, or PBMCs came the material, which was cDNA or gDNA.

Clones were read by immunoSEQ multiplex PCR, and TCRdb kept only the in-frame ones, dropping some. The sample records roughly 50,000 clones, 86% being singletons. Germline CDR1 and CDR2: SGHNT and YYREEE (reference sequence). Trimming at V came to 5 bases and at J to 8 bases, leaving 12 bases not matched to a gene. The CDR3 runs to 15 residues. The V and J genes are TRBV5-4 and TRBJ2-2; 7 positions match TRBD2. Sequencing was carried out using peripheral blood. This sequence originates from a man in his sixties or seventies with active COVID-19. DNA for the CDR3: TGTGCCAGCAGGGCTGGACTAGTTTTGGGTGGGGAGCTGTTTTTT. This sequence encodes CASRAGLVLGGELFF.